This is a list of T cell receptor beta chains from one sample in a study of blood T cells in healthy people across ages. TCRdb itself ran the 5' RACE reads through MiXCR, one entry per CDR3 protein. The data show 1,300,000 or so distinct CDR3 sequences, with around 59% seen just once and 6.5% to 8% held by the top ten. Sequenced material: blood. Receptors were obtained from a man between 18 and 35 years old in good health. CDR3s include the opening cysteine and the closing phenylalanine or tryptophan. A D gene is named only where the DNA matches it firmly. Some rows have no size entry. The others give once, few or many, or a class for an expanded clone.

TRBV5-6	TRBJ2-7	NA	NA	TGTGCCAGCAGCTTGGGTCACAGACCATCCTACGAGCAGTACTTC	CASSLGHRPSYEQYF
TRBV6-2/TRBV6-3	TRBJ2-5	NA	NA	TGTGCCAGCAGGCTAGCTGGAGGCGGCCAAGAGACCCAGTACTTC	CASRLAGGGQETQYF
TRBV20-1	TRBJ2-3	TRBD2	NA	TGCAGTGCTAGTCAGACTAGCCCAGATACGCAGTATTTT	CSASQTSPDTQYF
TRBV6-5	TRBJ2-3	TRBD1	NA	TGTGCCAGCAGCACTAGGACAGGGAATACGCAGTATTTT	CASSTRTGNTQYF
TRBV5-1	TRBJ2-3	TRBD1	few	TGCGCCAGCAGCTTACAACAGGGGGCCGAGGAACTCACAGATACGCAGTATTTT	CASSLQQGAEELTDTQYF
TRBV29-1	TRBJ2-1	TRBD2	NA	TGCAGCGTCGTTCCTCAGCGGGAGGGCCTTAGAGATGAGCAGTTCTTC	CSVVPQREGLRDEQFF
TRBV12-3/TRBV12-4	TRBJ2-5	NA	NA	TGTGCCAGCAGCTTGAGCAGGACCGGGGAGCAGTACTTC	CASSLSRTGEQYF
TRBV18	TRBJ2-7	NA	few	TGTGCCAGCTCACCAATCCAGGACAGCTACGAGCAGTACTTC	CASSPIQDSYEQYF
TRBV6-5	TRBJ2-1	NA	NA	TGTGCCAGCCAGTTACGTGCGTGGGAGAGGGTGGTGGATGAGCAGTTCTTC	CASQLRAWERVVDEQFF
TRBV28	TRBJ2-4	TRBD2	NA	TGTGCCAGCAGGGGTGACAGAGCGGGACTAGCGGGAACCAAAAACATTCAGTACTTC	CASRGDRAGLAGTKNIQYF
TRBV20-1	TRBJ2-7	TRBD1	NA	TGCAGTGCAACCCTCCGGGACAGGGTCACCTACGAGCAGTACTTC	CSATLRDRVTYEQYF
TRBV3-1	TRBJ2-2	NA	NA	TGTGCCAGCAGCCAAGGGGACCCGGGGGAGCTGTTTTTT	CASSQGDPGELFF
TRBV30	TRBJ1-2	NA	few	TGTGCCTGGACGGAGGGTGGTGGCTACACCTTC	CAWTEGGGYTF
TRBV27	TRBJ1-4	NA	NA	TGTGCCAGCAGTTACTTACAGGGAGACAATGAAAAACTGTTTTTT	CASSYLQGDNEKLFF
TRBV12-5	TRBJ2-2	TRBD2	NA	TGTGCTACCCAGTCTAGCGGGAGTGCGAACACCGGGGAGCTGTTTTTT	CATQSSGSANTGELFF
TRBV20-1	TRBJ1-1	NA	NA	TGCAGTGCTAGAGTCGCCGGGACACCGAACACTGAAGCTTTCTTT	CSARVAGTPNTEAFF